The clone carrying this T cell receptor (beta chain) appeared a single time. Germline V gene sequence: CDR1 SGHNT, CDR2 YENEEA. With V trimmed by 5 bases and J by 3 bases, 6 bases remained unmatched. This CDR3 has 17 amino acids. This entry belongs to a study of blood T cell repertoires in COVID-19. At the level of the study: The study drew acute and convalescent COVID-19 samples from the United States, Italy and Spain. Sources were T cells, B-cell-depleted T cells, or PBMCs; the material itself was cDNA or gDNA.

Per the authors' pipeline: Amplification from reference gene primers served as the basis for estimated nucleated cell counts. Data came from immunoSEQ multiplex PCR; TCRdb stores just in-frame clones and leaves some out. The D gene and trimming were derived from the DNA, and the V and J assignments and clone size from that table. The sample includes some 180,000 clones, 76% seen only once; the top ten take roughly 8.7%. The receptor comes from a woman between 45 and 60 years old with active or convalescent COVID-19. This chain links TRBV11-3 with TRBJ2-1; 14 bases agree with TRBD2. Sequences were obtained from peripheral blood. The CDR3 protein is CASSPRTSGRFYNEQFF. CDR3 nucleotides: TGTGCCAGCAGCCCCCGGACTAGCGGGAGGTTCTACAATGAGCAGTTCTTC.